This T cell receptor beta chain was captured in a study of CD8+CD57+ T cells in acquired aplastic anemia. Study-wide context: Average DNA yield from sorted CD4+ and CD8+ cells was about 2.9 ug.

This CDR3 is built from 15 residues. Germline V gene lookup returns CDR1 SEHNR and CDR2 FQNEAQ (reference sequence). V trimming: 7 bases; J trimming: 5 bases; junction bases outside the gene matches: 12. In regard to this clonotype: Its specificity is not known.

Whole-study results and caveats: Roughly 31 CD8+ CDR3 sequences were shared between patients and controls. Patient and control CD8+ Simpson's diversity was not significantly different.

Genomic DNA was employed as the template in profiling TCR beta VDJ and CDR3. TCRdb called the reads again in MiXCR, with one record for every CDR3 protein. The sample yields 300,000 or so distinct CDR3 sequences, 55% to 65% seen once. The source material was sorted CD4+, CD8+, or CD8+CD57+ T cells (not recorded which) from PBMCs. The V gene is TRBV7-9, the J gene TRBJ2-7, with 9 bases fitting TRBD1. The receptor was isolated from a human donor with severe aplastic anemia or a healthy control (not recorded which). The CDR3 DNA sequence: TGTGCCAGCACCGACTTGACAGGGGGTATGGACGAGCAGTACTTC. This codes for CASTDLTGGMDEQYF. Supplemented by reference TRBV7-9 and TRBJ2-7, the full variable domain reads DTGVSQNPRHKITKRGQNVTFRCDPISEHNRLYWYRQTLGQGPEFLTYFQNEAQLEKSRLLSDRFSAERPKGSFSTLEIQRTEQGDSAMYLCASTDLTGGMDEQYFGPGTRLTVT.